The text below deals with one T cell receptor (beta chain). The antigen is undetermined. Individual cDNA molecules carried attached unique molecular identifiers. TCRdb used MiXCR to reprocess the 5' RACE reads, holding one entry per CDR3 protein. The sample has tens of thousands of distinct CDR3 sequences; 8.5% to 10% are singletons. The CDR3 is 11 residues long. V lost 5 bases, J lost 7 bases, and 5 bases lay in between. This record comes from a study of early T cells in non-severe SARS-CoV-2 infection. Study outcomes and limitations: VDJdb matching, biased toward anti-spike CD8 responses, missed private and CD4 specificities.

The sample taken for sequencing was whole blood. The chain couples TRBV12-3 or TRBV12-4 to TRBJ1-4; no reliable D call. This clonotype was sampled from an adult who was a healthcare worker with PCR-confirmed SARS-CoV-2 infection or an uninfected control (not recorded which). The CDR3 is CASSRSEKLFF. CDR3 nucleotide sequence: TGTGCCAGCAGTCGTAGTGAAAAACTGTTTTTT.